The 5 T cell receptor beta chains in this list originate from one sample, sequenced in a study of tumor-infiltrating lymphocytes in primary liver carcinoma. The researchers produced TCR beta cDNA from 400 to 650 ng total RNA with a constant-region primer. Amplification in three nested multiplex PCR rounds with slightly modified ARM-PCR gave rise to TCR beta libraries. Researchers ran the first two PCR rounds for approximately 10 cycles each with TRBV1-TRBV30 forward primers and a C-beta reverse primer. Via MiXCR, TCRdb re-called the multiplex PCR reads, giving one row per CDR3 protein. The repertoire has approximately 300,000 distinct CDR3 sequences, 55% to 65% of them found once; the top ten carry roughly 10%. The authors took blood RNA from unsorted whole blood and also extracted germline DNA. Sequencing input: peripheral blood. These receptors originate from a man aged 40-55 years with primary liver carcinoma and hepatitis B virus infection.

V and J are TRBV4-2 and TRBJ1-1; TRBD1 matches 11 bases. Germline loops: CDR1 LGHNA, CDR2 YNFKEQ. This CDR3 is 19 amino acids long. V shed 9 bases and J 0 bases; nucleotides not matched to a gene: 18. CDR3 in amino acids: CARNRERRTGGGMNTEAFF. CDR3 DNA: TGTGCCAGGAACCGCGAGCGACGGACAGGGGGCGGCATGAACACTGAAGCTTTCTTT.

About this clonotype: One base away lies a much larger clone, so this may be a sequencing read error. CDR3 DNA sequence: TGTGCCAGTCGAGAACAGGGAGGGACTGAAGCTTTCTTT. Its translation: CASREQGGTEAFF. This chain connects TRBV6-1 to TRBJ1-1, with D perhaps TRBD1 (6 bases). The germline V gene encodes CDR1 MNHNS and CDR2 SASEGT. Between the trimmed V and J ends, which lost 9 bases and 5 bases, there was a span of 16 bases. This CDR3 spans 13 amino acids.

With regard to this clonotype: The junction departs from germline at one end; a sequencing error may be responsible. The J gene is TRBJ1-1, the V gene TRBV12-3 or TRBV12-4, with D possibly matching TRBD1 (5 bases). The CDR3 covers 14 residues. The CDR3 region is CASSFRTSDTEAFF. CDR3 coding DNA: TGTGCCAGCAGTTTCCGCACCTCGGACACTGAAGCTTTTTTT.

The chain combines TRBV4-1 with TRBJ2-2, with 10 bases matching TRBD1. The V gene end was trimmed by 1 base and the J gene end by 6 bases; junction bases not matched to a gene: 8. The CDR3 is 17 amino acids. CDR1 and CDR2 from the germline V gene are MGHRA and YSYEKL. The CDR3 DNA is TGCGCCAGCAGCCAAGTAGTGACAGGGGGCCTTGCCGGGGAGCTGTTTTTT. This gives the protein CASSQVVTGGLAGELFF.

This clonotype was counted ten times or more. This sequence joins TRBV29-1 and TRBJ2-3; weak D call: TRBD2 (6 bases). CDR1 and CDR2 from the germline V gene are SQVTM and ANQGSEA. The CDR3 runs to 12 residues. Trimming pared 7 bases from V and 4 bases from J, leaving 12 bases between. The CDR3 here is CSGRRDPDTQYF. The CDR3 DNA reads TGCAGCGGGAGGCGGGACCCAGATACGCAGTATTTT.